The next 10 T cell receptor beta chains were all read from a single sample in a study of blood T cell repertoires in COVID-19. Produced via immunoSEQ multiplex PCR; TCRdb's table is partial and in-frame only. The table includes more than 400,000 clones, about nine tenths detected once. The specimen sequenced was PBMCs or T cells enriched from blood (not recorded which). The source is a man aged 18 to 35 who had recovered from COVID-19.

The chain couples TRBV6-5 to TRBJ1-1; 7 positions match TRBD1. Germline assignment: CDR1 MNHEY and CDR2 SVGAGI. The CDR3 extends over 14 amino acids. The CDR3 region is CARSKTGENTEAFF. The CDR3 DNA sequence: TGTGCGCGTTCCAAAACAGGGGAGAACACTGAAGCTTTCTTT.

The chain employs TRBV4-1 and TRBJ2-7, with no clear D. CDR1 MGHRA and CDR2 YSYEKL come from the germline V gene. With 3 bases removed from V and 0 bases from J, the gap between germline ends came to 6 bases. The CDR3 extends over 13 amino acids. Here the CDR3 DNA reads TGCGCCAGCAGCCACAGTAACTCCTACGAGCAGTACTTC. It translates to CASSHSNSYEQYF.

V and J are TRBV18 and TRBJ2-7; 9 bases agree with TRBD2. Per germline, CDR1 KGHSH and CDR2 LQKENI. This CDR3 has 17 residues. V shed 2 bases, J shed 3 bases, and the junction held 11 bases outside the gene matches. CDR3 sequence (DNA): TGTGCCAGCTCACCAAGGACCCAGGGGACTAGCATCTACGAGCAGTACTTC. Its translation: CASSPRTQGTSIYEQYF.

The chain employs TRBV14 and TRBJ1-6, with 7 nucleotides matching TRBD1. Losses at the gene ends were 0 bases for V and 4 bases for J; bases not matched to a gene: 0. The CDR3 contains 15 residues. Germline assignment: CDR1 SGHDN and CDR2 FVKESK. The CDR3 nucleotides read TGTGCCAGCAGCCAAGAGACAGGGTATAATTCACCCCTCCACTTT. Translating gives CASSQETGYNSPLHF.

The chain joins TRBV4-1 to TRBJ2-5; TRBD1 agrees at 7 bases. In germline, CDR1 is MGHRA, CDR2 YSYEKL. The length of the CDR3 is 16 residues. The V and J ends lost 0 bases and 5 bases, in that order; junction bases with no gene match: 9. This CDR3 is CASSQDLIGGRETQYF. CDR3 DNA: TGCGCCAGCAGCCAAGATCTCATAGGGGGCAGGGAGACCCAGTACTTC.

This clone was recorded a few times. This sequence joins TRBV7-9 and TRBJ1-6, with 10 bases identical to TRBD1. CDR3 length equals 17 residues. Germline values: CDR1 SEHNR, CDR2 FQNEAQ (reference sequence). V lost 5 bases, J lost 0 bases, and 4 bases stayed unmatched. The CDR3 DNA reads TGTGCCAGCAGCACCAGACAGGGGGCCTCCTATAATTCACCCCTCCACTTT. Its protein is CASSTRQGASYNSPLHF.

V gene TRBV24-1 combines with J gene TRBJ2-7; TRBD2 might be the D (6 bases). Germline CDR1 KGHDR, CDR2 SFDVKD. CDR3 length equals 15 residues. The ends were cut back, 4 bases at V and 2 bases at J, with 14 bases in the middle. CDR3 nucleotide sequence: TGTGCCACCAGTGAGTCCGGGACTGGTACCTACGAGCAGTACTTC. It yields the protein CATSESGTGTYEQYF.

The gene calls are TRBV7-9 and TRBJ1-2; a possible D gene is TRBD1 (6 bases). The V gene's germline CDR1 is SEHNR and CDR2 FQNEAQ (reference sequence). This CDR3 is built from 14 residues. V lost 1 base, J lost 6 bases, and 12 bases lay in between. CDR3 sequence reads: CASSLEGDVHGYTF. The CDR3 coding sequence is TGTGCCAGCAGCTTAGAGGGGGATGTACATGGCTACACCTTC.

The V and J genes are TRBV21-1 and TRBJ1-4. TRBV21-1 is reported as a pseudogene. There are 11 residues in the CDR3. The CDR3 nucleotides are TGTGCCAGCAGCAAGAGCGAAAAACTGTTTTTT. Encoded protein: CASSKSEKLFF.

This chain joins TRBV5-1 and TRBJ2-2; the D is unclear. With 0 bases removed from V and 6 bases from J, the gap between germline ends came to 12 bases. Germline lookup yields CDR1 SGHRS and CDR2 YFSETQ. This CDR3 has 15 residues. CDR3 sequence: CASSLAPGSPGELFF. For the CDR3, the DNA is TGCGCCAGCAGCTTGGCCCCCGGTTCCCCCGGGGAGCTGTTTTTT.